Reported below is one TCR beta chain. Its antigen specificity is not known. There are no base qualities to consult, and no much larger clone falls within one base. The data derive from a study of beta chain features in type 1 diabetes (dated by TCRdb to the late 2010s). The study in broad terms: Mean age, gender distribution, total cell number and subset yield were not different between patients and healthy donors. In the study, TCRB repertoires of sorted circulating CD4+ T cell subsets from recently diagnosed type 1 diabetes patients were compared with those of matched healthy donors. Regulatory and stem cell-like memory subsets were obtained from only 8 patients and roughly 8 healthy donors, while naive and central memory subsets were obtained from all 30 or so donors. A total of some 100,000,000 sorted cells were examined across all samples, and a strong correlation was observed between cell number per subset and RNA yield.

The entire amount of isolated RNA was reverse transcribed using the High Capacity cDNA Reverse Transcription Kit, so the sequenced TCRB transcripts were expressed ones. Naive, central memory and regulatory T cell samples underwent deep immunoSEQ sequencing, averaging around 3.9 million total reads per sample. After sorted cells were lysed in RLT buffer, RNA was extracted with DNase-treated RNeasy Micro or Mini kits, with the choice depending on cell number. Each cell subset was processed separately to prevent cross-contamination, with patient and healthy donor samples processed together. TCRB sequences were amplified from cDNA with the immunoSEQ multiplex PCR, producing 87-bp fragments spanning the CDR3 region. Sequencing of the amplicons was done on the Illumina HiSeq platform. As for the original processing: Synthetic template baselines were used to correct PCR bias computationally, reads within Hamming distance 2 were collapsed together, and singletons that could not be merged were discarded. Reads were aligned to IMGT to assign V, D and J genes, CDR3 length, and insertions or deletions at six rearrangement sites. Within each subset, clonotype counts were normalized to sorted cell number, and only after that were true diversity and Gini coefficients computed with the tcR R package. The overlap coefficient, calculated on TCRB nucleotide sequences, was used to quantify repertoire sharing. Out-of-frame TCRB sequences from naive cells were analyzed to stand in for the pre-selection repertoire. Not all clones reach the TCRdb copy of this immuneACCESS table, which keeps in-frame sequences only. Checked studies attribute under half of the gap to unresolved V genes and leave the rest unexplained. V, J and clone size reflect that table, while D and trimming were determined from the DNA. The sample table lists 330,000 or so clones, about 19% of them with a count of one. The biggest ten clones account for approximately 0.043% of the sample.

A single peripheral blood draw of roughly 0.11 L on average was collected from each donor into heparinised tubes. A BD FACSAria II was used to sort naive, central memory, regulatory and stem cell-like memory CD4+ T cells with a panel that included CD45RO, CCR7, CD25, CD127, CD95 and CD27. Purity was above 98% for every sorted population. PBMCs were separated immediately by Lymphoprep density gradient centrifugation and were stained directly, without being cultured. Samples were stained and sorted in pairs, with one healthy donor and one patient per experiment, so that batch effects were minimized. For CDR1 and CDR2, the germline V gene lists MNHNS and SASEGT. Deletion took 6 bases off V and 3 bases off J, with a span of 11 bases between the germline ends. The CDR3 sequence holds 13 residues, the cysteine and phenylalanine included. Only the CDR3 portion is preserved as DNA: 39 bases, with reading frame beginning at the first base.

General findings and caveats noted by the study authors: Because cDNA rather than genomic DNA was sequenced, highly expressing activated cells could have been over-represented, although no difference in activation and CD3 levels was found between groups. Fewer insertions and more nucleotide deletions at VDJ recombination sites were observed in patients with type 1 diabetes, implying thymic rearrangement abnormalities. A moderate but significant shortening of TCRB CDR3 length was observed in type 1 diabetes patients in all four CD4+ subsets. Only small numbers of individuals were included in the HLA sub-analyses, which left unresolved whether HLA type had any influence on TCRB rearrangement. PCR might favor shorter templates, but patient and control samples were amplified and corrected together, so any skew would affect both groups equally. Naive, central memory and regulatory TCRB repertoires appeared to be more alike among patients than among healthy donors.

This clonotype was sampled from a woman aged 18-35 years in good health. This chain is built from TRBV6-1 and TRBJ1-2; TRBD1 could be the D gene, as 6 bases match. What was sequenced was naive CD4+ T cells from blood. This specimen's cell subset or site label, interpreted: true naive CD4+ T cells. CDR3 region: CASSLGQYYGYTF. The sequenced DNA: TGTGCCAGCAGCCTCGGACAGTACTATGGCTACACCTTC.